A selection of T cell receptor beta chains follows, all from one sample in a study of blood T cell repertoires in COVID-19. Profiled with immunoSEQ multiplex PCR; TCRdb holds only in-frame clones, not every one. Of 45,000 to 55,000 clones listed, around 86% are singletons. Sequences were obtained from peripheral blood. The receptors stem from a man aged 50-60 years with active COVID-19. The CDR3 runs from the conserved cysteine through the conserved F or W. A D gene is named only where the DNA matches it firmly. A row's size may be missing; if present it is once, few, many or a size class.

abundance,len,d_gene,j_gene,v_gene,CDR3aa,CDR3nt
NA,17,NA,TRBJ2-6,TRBV24-1,CATSDPGFHSGANVLTF,TGTGCCACCAGTGATCCGGGATTCCACTCTGGGGCCAACGTCCTGACTTTC
NA,10,NA,TRBJ2-7,TRBV20-1,CSTRGAEQYF,TGCAGTACCAGGGGGGCCGAGCAGTACTTC
NA,16,NA,TRBJ1-1,TRBV5-1,CASSLGTGHLNTEAFF,TGCGCCAGCAGCTTGGGAACGGGACACCTGAACACTGAAGCTTTCTTT
NA,16,NA,TRBJ2-2,TRBV11-2,CASSLGPGSNTGELFF,TGTGCCAGCAGCTTAGGTCCGGGTTCGAACACCGGGGAGCTGTTTTTT
NA,13,NA,TRBJ1-1,TRBV12-3/TRBV12-4,CASTPPRSTEAFF,TGTGCCAGCACCCCCCCCCGGTCCACTGAAGCTTTCTTT
NA,13,NA,TRBJ1-5,TRBV6-6,CASSWTGNQPQHF,TGTGCCAGCAGCTGGACAGGCAATCAGCCCCAGCATTTT
NA,14,TRBD2,TRBJ2-1,TRBV10-3,CAISIAGGYNEQFF,TGTGCCATCAGCATAGCGGGGGGCTACAATGAGCAGTTCTTC
NA,12,NA,TRBJ2-5,TRBV19,CASRQGYETQYF,TGTGCCAGTAGGCAGGGGTATGAGACCCAGTACTTC
NA,15,TRBD1,TRBJ1-2,TRBV9,CASSQRTGTNYGYTF,TGTGCCAGCAGCCAGAGGACAGGTACTAACTATGGCTACACCTTC
NA,13,TRBD1,TRBJ1-2,TRBV28,CASSYGTVYGYTF,TGTGCCAGCAGCTACGGGACAGTCTATGGCTACACCTTC
NA,13,TRBD1,TRBJ2-7,TRBV11-2,CASSTGQGGEQYF,TGTGCCAGCAGCACAGGACAGGGTGGCGAGCAGTACTTC
NA,14,TRBD1,TRBJ1-2,TRBV6-2/TRBV6-3,CASSYSRQGYGYTF,TGTGCCAGCAGTTACTCGAGACAGGGCTATGGCTACACCTTC
NA,15,NA,TRBJ1-2,TRBV19,CASSIETEAIYGYTF,TGTGCCAGTAGTATAGAAACAGAAGCCATCTATGGCTACACCTTC
NA,13,TRBD1,TRBJ1-2,TRBV6-6,CASTQGQGFGYTF,TGTGCCAGCACCCAAGGACAGGGGTTCGGCTACACCTTC
NA,18,TRBD1,TRBJ2-1,TRBV7-9,CASSPTTGTGLSYNEQFF,TGTGCCAGCAGCCCCACGACCGGGACAGGACTCTCCTACAATGAGCAGTTCTTC
few,16,TRBD1,TRBJ1-4,TRBV5-1,CASSLLGTGLNEKLFF,TGCGCCAGCAGCTTGCTGGGGACAGGGCTTAATGAAAAACTGTTTTTT
NA,17,TRBD1,TRBJ1-2,TRBV5-6,CASSLVGRGQANYGYTF,TGTGCCAGCAGCTTGGTGGGCAGGGGGCAGGCTAACTATGGCTACACCTTC
NA,11,NA,TRBJ1-2,TRBV7-2,CASSFRGGYTF,TGTGCCAGCAGCTTCAGGGGTGGCTACACCTTC
NA,14,NA,TRBJ1-1,TRBV27,CASSFRGRNTEAFF,TGTGCCAGCAGTTTTCGCGGGAGGAACACTGAAGCTTTCTTT
NA,13,TRBD1,TRBJ2-7,TRBV15,CATGTGISYEQYF,TGTGCCACCGGGACAGGGATCTCCTACGAGCAGTACTTC
NA,18,TRBD1,TRBJ1-4,TRBV4-3,CASSQDSRGPVVNEKLFF,TGCGCCAGCAGCCAAGACTCCAGGGGGCCGGTGGTAAATGAAAAACTGTTTTTT
NA,17,NA,TRBJ2-2,TRBV30,CAWSRDRLALNTGELFF,TGTGCCTGGAGCCGAGACCGGCTAGCGCTTAACACCGGGGAGCTGTTTTTT
once,12,NA,TRBJ2-7,TRBV2,CASSEINYEQYF,TGTGCCAGCAGTGAAATAAACTACGAGCAGTACTTC
NA,13,NA,TRBJ1-5,TRBV7-9,CASSLPLNQPQHF,TGTGCCAGCAGCCTCCCCTTAAATCAGCCCCAGCATTTT
NA,15,TRBD2,TRBJ2-3,TRBV29-1,CSVVGASGYTDTQYF,TGCAGCGTTGTTGGGGCTAGCGGGTACACAGATACGCAGTATTTT
NA,14,NA,TRBJ1-2,TRBV15,CATRIPGGRDGYTF,TGTGCCACCAGGATCCCCGGGGGGCGCGATGGCTACACCTTC
NA,14,NA,TRBJ2-7,TRBV11-1,CASSRVRTDYEQYF,TGTGCCAGCAGCCGGGTACGCACGGACTACGAGCAGTACTTC
NA,15,NA,TRBJ2-7,TRBV28,CASSSPGTIKHEQYF,TGTGCCAGCAGTTCCCCCGGGACAATTAAACACGAGCAGTACTTC
once,15,TRBD1,TRBJ2-2,TRBV28,CASSPGTANTGELFF,TGTGCCAGCAGTCCCGGGACAGCCAACACCGGGGAGCTGTTTTTT
NA,15,NA,TRBJ2-5,TRBV4-3,CASSQERRYQETQYF,TGCGCCAGCAGCCAAGAACGGAGGTACCAAGAGACCCAGTACTTC
NA,19,NA,TRBJ1-5,TRBV19,CASSIVLGHSLYSNQPQHF,TGTGCCAGTAGTATAGTTTTGGGACACTCGCTTTATAGCAATCAGCCCCAGCATTTT
NA,17,TRBD2,TRBJ2-3,TRBV9,CASSTGTSVRNTDTQYF,TGTGCCAGCAGCACCGGGACTAGCGTTCGAAACACAGATACGCAGTATTTT
NA,16,NA,TRBJ1-4,TRBV7-9,CASSFSHGNSLEKLFF,TGTGCCAGCAGCTTCTCCCATGGAAACAGCCTTGAAAAACTGTTTTTT
NA,14,NA,TRBJ1-1,TRBV18,CASSPPGMNTEAFF,TGTGCCAGCTCACCGCCGGGGATGAACACTGAAGCTTTCTTT
NA,15,TRBD1,TRBJ1-1,TRBV7-2,CASSLAPGQGAEAFF,TGTGCCAGCAGCTTAGCCCCGGGACAGGGGGCTGAAGCTTTCTTT
NA,17,NA,TRBJ2-7,TRBV1,CTSSHSGILAEAYEQYF,TGCACCAGCAGCCACTCGGGGATACTAGCGGAGGCCTACGAGCAGTACTTC
NA,15,TRBD2,TRBJ2-3,TRBV7-2,CASSPGGGRQDTQYF,TGTGCCAGCAGCCCGGGAGGGGGTCGTCAGGATACGCAGTATTTT
NA,16,NA,TRBJ1-4,TRBV7-9,CASSFGGEATNEKLFF,TGTGCCAGCAGCTTTGGGGGGGAGGCAACTAATGAAAAACTGTTTTTT
NA,15,TRBD1,TRBJ1-3,TRBV4-3,CASSQLTGVGNTIYF,TGCGCCAGCAGCCAACTGACAGGGGTTGGAAACACCATATATTTT
NA,15,NA,TRBJ1-6,TRBV30,CAWSGRNRYNSPLHF,TGTGCCTGGAGTGGGCGGAACCGATACAATTCACCCCTCCACTTT
NA,13,TRBD1,TRBJ1-2,TRBV4-3,CASSPGQAYGYTF,TGCGCCAGCAGCCCGGGACAGGCCTATGGCTACACCTTC
NA,13,NA,TRBJ2-2,TRBV19,CASSIMRSRELFF,TGTGCCAGTAGTATTATGCGGAGCCGGGAGCTGTTTTTT
NA,19,TRBD1,TRBJ1-5,TRBV24-1,CATSDSGTGALGGNQPQHF,TGTGCCACCAGTGATTCCGGGACAGGGGCGTTAGGTGGCAATCAGCCCCAGCATTTT
NA,14,TRBD1,TRBJ2-7,TRBV5-6,CASSLQGAMDEQYF,TGTGCCAGCAGCTTACAGGGGGCAATGGACGAGCAGTACTTC
NA,15,TRBD2,TRBJ2-4,TRBV28,CASKSGRAAKNIQYF,TGTGCCAGCAAGAGCGGGAGGGCGGCCAAAAACATTCAGTACTTC
NA,16,NA,TRBJ2-7,TRBV5-1,CASSLGTWSDSYEQYF,TGCGCCAGCAGCTTGGGAACATGGTCAGATTCTTACGAGCAGTACTTC
NA,15,NA,TRBJ1-3,TRBV7-2,CASSLLKHSGNTIYF,TGTGCCAGCAGCCTACTAAAACACTCTGGAAACACCATATATTTT
NA,16,NA,TRBJ1-1,TRBV4-1,CASSQSKGSANTEAFF,TGCGCCAGCAGCCAATCGAAGGGGTCAGCGAACACTGAAGCTTTCTTT
once,15,TRBD1,TRBJ2-7,TRBV5-1,CASSLEGQGMYEQYF,TGCGCCAGCAGCTTGGAGGGACAGGGGATGTACGAGCAGTACTTC
NA,15,TRBD2,TRBJ2-7,TRBV6-1,CASSDLPSGSSSPYF,TGTGCCAGCAGTGACCTTCCCAGCGGGAGTTCTAGCCCGTACTTC
NA,16,NA,TRBJ2-3,TRBV5-1,CASSRDSFTGSDTQYF,TGCGCCAGCAGCCGGGACTCTTTTACGGGATCAGATACGCAGTATTTT
NA,15,TRBD1,TRBJ1-5,TRBV9,CASSPQGAEAQPQHF,TGTGCCAGCAGCCCTCAGGGGGCTGAGGCTCAGCCCCAGCATTTT
once,13,NA,TRBJ2-1,TRBV4-2,CASSQDLGGEQFF,TGTGCCAGCAGCCAAGATTTAGGGGGAGAGCAGTTCTTC
NA,14,NA,TRBJ1-4,TRBV7-9,CASSLTGRNEKLFF,TGTGCCAGCAGCCTGACAGGAAGGAATGAAAAACTGTTTTTT
NA,15,TRBD1,TRBJ2-7,TRBV4-3,CASSPGTGGTYEQYF,TGCGCCAGCAGCCCAGGGACAGGGGGTACCTACGAGCAGTACTTC
NA,14,NA,TRBJ2-3,TRBV4-3,CASSRGGGTDTQYF,TGCGCCAGCAGCCGAGGGGGGGGCACAGATACGCAGTATTTT
NA,16,TRBD1,TRBJ2-5,TRBV6-1,CASSDPGTGRGETQYF,TGTGCCAGCAGTGACCCCGGGACAGGGAGGGGAGAGACCCAGTACTTC
NA,12,NA,TRBJ2-7,TRBV5-1,CASSEQGYEQYF,TGCGCCAGCAGCGAACAGGGATACGAGCAGTACTTC
NA,15,TRBD2,TRBJ2-1,TRBV5-1,CASSLGGRQYNEQFF,TGCGCCAGCAGCTTAGGCGGGAGGCAATACAATGAGCAGTTCTTC
once,16,NA,TRBJ2-1,TRBV7-9,CASSFGGPSSYNEQFF,TGTGCCAGCAGCTTCGGCGGGCCCAGCTCCTACAATGAGCAGTTCTTC